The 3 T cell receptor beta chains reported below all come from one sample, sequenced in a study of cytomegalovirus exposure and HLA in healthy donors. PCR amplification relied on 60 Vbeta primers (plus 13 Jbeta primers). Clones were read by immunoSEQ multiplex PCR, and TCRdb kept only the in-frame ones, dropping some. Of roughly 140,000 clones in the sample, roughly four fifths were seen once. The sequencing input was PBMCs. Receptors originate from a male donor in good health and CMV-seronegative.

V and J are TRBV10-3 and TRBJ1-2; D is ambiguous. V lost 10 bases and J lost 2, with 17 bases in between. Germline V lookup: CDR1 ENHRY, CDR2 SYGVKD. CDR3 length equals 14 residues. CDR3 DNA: TGTGCCACCAGCCGGGTCGGGGAGAACTATGGCTACACCTTC. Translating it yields CATSRVGENYGYTF.

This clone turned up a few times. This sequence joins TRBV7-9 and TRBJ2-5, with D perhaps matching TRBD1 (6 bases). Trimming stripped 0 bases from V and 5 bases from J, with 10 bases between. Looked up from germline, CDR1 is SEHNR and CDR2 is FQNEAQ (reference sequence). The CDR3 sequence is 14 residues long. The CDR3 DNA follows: TGTGCCAGCAGCTTAGCACAGGGTGGGGAGACCCAGTACTTC. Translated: CASSLAQGGETQYF.

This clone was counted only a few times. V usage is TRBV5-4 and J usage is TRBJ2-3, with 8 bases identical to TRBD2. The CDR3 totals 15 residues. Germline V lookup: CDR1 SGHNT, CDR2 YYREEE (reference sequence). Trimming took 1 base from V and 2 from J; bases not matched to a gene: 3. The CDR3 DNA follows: TGTGCCAGCAGCTTGACTAGCGGATACACAGATACGCAGTATTTT. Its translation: CASSLTSGYTDTQYF. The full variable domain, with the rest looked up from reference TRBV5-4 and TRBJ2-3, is ETGVTQSPTHLIKTRGQQVTLRCSSQSGHNTVSWYQQALGQGPQFIFQYYREEENGRGNFPPRFSGLQFPNYSSELNVNALELDDSALYLCASSLTSGYTDTQYFGPGTRLTVL.